The present T cell receptor beta chain was sequenced within a study of blood T cells in healthy people across ages. Trimming shortened V by 6 bases and J by 2 bases, and 20 bases separated the two germline ends. CDR1 MNHNY and CDR2 SVGAGI come from the germline V gene (reference sequence). CDR3 length equals 17 residues. Sample-barcoded 5' priming and a J-beta primer mix drove a second PCR of about 6 to 11 cycles. TCRdb independently ran MiXCR on the 5' RACE reads; one entry per CDR3 protein. This table holds about 1.6 million distinct CDR3 sequences, approximately 32% found once. This chain uses TRBV6-6 with TRBJ2-1, with D tentatively TRBD1 or TRBD2 (5 bases each). The specimen sequenced was blood. The receptor comes from a woman aged 25 to 39 in good health. The CDR3 loop is CASSNSREADPYNEQFF. The CDR3 DNA reads TGTGCCAGCAGCAACTCCAGGGAAGCGGATCCCTACAATGAGCAGTTCTTC.